This T cell receptor (beta chain) emerged from a study of Ad26.COV2.S vaccination and SARS-CoV-2 variants. The study's findings and limits: Using TCR breadth and depth analyses may have led to underestimated total T cell responses. Considerable breadth of spike-specific CD8+ and CD4+ T cell responses has reportedly been documented following vaccination. With respect to non-spike TCR breadth, vaccine and placebo recipients were similar.

This table comes from immunoSEQ multiplex PCR, and its TCRdb copy is limited to in-frame clones, with some not included. The data contain roughly 100,000 clones, roughly 75% of them singletons. Points on this clone: The antigen remains unidentified.

The input for sequencing was peripheral blood, taken after recovery from COVID-19. The TCR comes from a human donor who had recovered from COVID-19.

CDR3 protein: CASSQEFLAIANEQFF. The CDR3 bases are TGTGCCAGCAGCCAAGAATTCCTAGCCATCGCCAATGAGCAGTTCTTC. The gene calls are TRBV14 and TRBJ2-1, with a possible D match to TRBD2 (5 bases). This CDR3 has 16 residues. Trimming took 0 bases from V and 6 from J, leaving 15 bases between them. The V gene's germline CDR1 is SGHDN and CDR2 FVKESK.